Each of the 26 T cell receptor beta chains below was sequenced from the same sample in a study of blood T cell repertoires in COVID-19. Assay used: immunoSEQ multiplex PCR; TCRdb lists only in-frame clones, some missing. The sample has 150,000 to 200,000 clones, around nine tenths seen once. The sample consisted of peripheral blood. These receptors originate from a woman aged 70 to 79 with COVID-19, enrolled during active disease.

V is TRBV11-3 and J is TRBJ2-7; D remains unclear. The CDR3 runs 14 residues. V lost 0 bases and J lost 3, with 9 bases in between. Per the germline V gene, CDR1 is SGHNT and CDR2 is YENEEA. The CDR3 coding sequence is TGTGCCAGCAGCTTAGAGGGCAGAAGCTACGAGCAGTACTTC. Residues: CASSLEGRSYEQYF.

The CDR3 DNA sequence: TGTGCCAGCAGCCAAGATTTGGTCGCGACTAATGAAAAACTGTTTTTT. Amino acids: CASSQDLVATNEKLFF. The chain has TRBV14 and TRBJ1-4; D remains unclear. Germline CDR1 SGHDN, CDR2 FVKESK. V was trimmed by 0 bases and J by 2 bases, leaving 10 bases between them. This CDR3 contains 16 residues.

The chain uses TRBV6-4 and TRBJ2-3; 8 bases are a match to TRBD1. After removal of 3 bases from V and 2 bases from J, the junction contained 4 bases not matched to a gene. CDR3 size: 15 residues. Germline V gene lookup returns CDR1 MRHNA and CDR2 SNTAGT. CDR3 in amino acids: CASSEQGADTDTQYF. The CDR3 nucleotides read TGTGCCAGCAGTGAGCAGGGGGCTGACACAGATACGCAGTATTTT.

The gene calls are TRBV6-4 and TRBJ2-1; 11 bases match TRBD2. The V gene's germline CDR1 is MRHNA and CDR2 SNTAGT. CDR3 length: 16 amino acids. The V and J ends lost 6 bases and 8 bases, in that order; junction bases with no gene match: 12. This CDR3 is CASSPSSGGPRDEQFF. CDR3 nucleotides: TGTGCCAGCAGCCCATCTAGCGGGGGGCCTAGGGATGAGCAGTTCTTC.

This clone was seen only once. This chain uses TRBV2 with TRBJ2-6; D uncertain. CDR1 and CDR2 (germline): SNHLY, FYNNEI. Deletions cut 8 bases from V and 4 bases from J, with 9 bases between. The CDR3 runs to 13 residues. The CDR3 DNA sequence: TGTGCCAGCTCAGGTGCGGGGGCCAACGTCCTGACTTTC. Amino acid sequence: CASSGAGANVLTF.

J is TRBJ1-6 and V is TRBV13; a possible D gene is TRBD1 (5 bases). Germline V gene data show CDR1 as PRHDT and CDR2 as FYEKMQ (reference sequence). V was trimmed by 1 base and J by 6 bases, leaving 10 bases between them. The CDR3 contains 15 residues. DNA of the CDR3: TGTGCCAGCAGCTTAGATCGACAGCTTAATTCACCCCTCCACTTT. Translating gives CASSLDRQLNSPLHF.

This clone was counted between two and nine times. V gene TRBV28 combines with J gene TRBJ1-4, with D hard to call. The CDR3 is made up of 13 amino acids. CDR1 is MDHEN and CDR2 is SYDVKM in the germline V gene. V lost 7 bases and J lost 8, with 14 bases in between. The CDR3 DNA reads TGTGCCAGCAACGGTGGGCGGAGGGAAAAACTGTTTTTT. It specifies CASNGGRREKLFF.

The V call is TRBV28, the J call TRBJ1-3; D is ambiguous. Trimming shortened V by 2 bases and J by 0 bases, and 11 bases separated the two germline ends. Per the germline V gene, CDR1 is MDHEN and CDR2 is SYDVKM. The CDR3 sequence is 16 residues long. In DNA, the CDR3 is TGTGCCAGCAGTTTAGGCATCCCTCTCTCTGGAAACACCATATATTTT. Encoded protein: CASSLGIPLSGNTIYF.

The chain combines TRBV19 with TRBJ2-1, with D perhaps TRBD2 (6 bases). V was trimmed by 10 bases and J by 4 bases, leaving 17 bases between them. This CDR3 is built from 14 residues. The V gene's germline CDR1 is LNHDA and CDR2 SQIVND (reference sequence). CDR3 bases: TGTGCCACCGGGACTCCAAATATATACAATGAGCAGTTCTTC. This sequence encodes CATGTPNIYNEQFF. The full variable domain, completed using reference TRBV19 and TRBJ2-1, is DGGITQSPKYLFRKEGQNVTLSCEQNLNHDAMYWYRQDPGQGLRLIYYSQIVNDFQKGDIAEGYSVSREKKESFPLTVTSAQKNPTAFYLCATGTPNIYNEQFFGPGTRLTVL.

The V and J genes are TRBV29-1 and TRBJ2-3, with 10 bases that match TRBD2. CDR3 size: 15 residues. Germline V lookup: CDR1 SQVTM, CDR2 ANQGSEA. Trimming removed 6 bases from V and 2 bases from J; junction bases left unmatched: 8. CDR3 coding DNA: TGCAGCGTGTCTAGCGGGAGCACAATCACAGATACGCAGTATTTT. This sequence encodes CSVSSGSTITDTQYF.

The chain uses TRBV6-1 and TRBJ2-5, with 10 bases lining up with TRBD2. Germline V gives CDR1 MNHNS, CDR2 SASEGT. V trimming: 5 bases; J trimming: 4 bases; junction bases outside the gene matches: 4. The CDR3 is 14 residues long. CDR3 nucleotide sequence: TGTGCCAGCAGTAGCGGGAGGGGCCGAGAGACCCAGTACTTC. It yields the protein CASSSGRGRETQYF.

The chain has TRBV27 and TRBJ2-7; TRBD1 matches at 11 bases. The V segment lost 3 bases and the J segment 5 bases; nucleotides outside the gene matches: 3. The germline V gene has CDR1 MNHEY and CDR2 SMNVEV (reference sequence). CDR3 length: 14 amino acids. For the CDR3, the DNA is TGTGCCAGCAGTTTCCGGACAGGGGGCCACGAGCAGTACTTC. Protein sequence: CASSFRTGGHEQYF.

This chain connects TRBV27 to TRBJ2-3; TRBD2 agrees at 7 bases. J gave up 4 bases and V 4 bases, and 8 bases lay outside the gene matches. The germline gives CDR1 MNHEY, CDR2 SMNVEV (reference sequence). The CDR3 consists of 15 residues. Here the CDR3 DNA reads TGTGCCAGCAGTTATGTGCTAGCGGCCCCAGATACGCAGTATTTT. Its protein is CASSYVLAAPDTQYF.

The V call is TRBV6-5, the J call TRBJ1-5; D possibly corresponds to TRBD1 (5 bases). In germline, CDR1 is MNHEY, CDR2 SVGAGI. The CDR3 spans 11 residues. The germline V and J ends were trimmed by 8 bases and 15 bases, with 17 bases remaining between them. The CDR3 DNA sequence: TGTGCCAGCCTAAACCCTCCAGGGCTGCATTTT. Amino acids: CASLNPPGLHF.

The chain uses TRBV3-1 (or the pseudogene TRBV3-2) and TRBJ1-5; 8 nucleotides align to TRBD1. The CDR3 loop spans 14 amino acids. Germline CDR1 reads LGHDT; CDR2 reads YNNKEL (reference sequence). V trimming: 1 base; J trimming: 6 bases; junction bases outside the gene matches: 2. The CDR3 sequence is CASSQAGGGQPQHF. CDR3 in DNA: TGTGCCAGCAGCCAAGCAGGGGGCGGTCAGCCCCAGCATTTT.

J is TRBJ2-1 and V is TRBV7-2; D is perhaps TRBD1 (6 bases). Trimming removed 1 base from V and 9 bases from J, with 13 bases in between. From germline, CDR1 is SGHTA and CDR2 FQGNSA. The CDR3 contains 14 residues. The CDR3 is CASSLGGLAGEQFF. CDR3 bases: TGTGCCAGCAGCTTAGGGGGGCTGGCGGGTGAGCAGTTCTTC.

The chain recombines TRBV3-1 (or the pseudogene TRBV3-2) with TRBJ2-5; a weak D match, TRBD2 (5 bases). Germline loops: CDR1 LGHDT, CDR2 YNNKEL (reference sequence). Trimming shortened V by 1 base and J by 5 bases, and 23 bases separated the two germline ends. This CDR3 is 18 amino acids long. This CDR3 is CASSQVSYRDDRRETQYF. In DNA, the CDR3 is TGTGCCAGCAGCCAAGTTTCATACCGGGATGATCGACGGGAGACCCAGTACTTC.

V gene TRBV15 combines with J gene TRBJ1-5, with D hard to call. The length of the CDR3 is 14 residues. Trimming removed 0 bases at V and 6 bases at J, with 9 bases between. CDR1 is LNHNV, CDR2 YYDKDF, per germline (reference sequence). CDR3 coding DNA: TGTGCCACCAGCAGAGATAGTGTATCTCAGCCCCAGCATTTT. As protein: CATSRDSVSQPQHF. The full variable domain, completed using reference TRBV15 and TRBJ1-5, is DAMVIQNPRYQVTQFGKPVTLSCSQTLNHNVMYWYQQKSSQAPKLLFHYYDKDFNNEADTPDNFQSRRPNTSFCFLDIRSPGLGDTAMYLCATSRDSVSQPQHFGDGTRLSIL.

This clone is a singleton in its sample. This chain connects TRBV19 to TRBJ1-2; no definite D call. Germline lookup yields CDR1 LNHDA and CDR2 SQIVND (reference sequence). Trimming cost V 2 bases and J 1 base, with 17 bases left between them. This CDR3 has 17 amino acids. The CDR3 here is CASSIRRAADFNYGYTF. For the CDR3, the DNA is TGTGCCAGTAGTATAAGAAGGGCCGCGGACTTTAACTATGGCTACACCTTC.

The CDR3 DNA is TGTGCCAGCAGTCCTTGGGGACAGGGGACCTACGAGCAGTACTTC. Translation gives CASSPWGQGTYEQYF. The chain recombines TRBV25-1 with TRBJ2-7; 10 positions agree with TRBD1. The CDR3 is 15 amino acids. From germline, CDR1 is MGHDK and CDR2 SYGVNS. V was pared by 5 bases and J by 2 bases, with 6 bases of the junction left unmatched.

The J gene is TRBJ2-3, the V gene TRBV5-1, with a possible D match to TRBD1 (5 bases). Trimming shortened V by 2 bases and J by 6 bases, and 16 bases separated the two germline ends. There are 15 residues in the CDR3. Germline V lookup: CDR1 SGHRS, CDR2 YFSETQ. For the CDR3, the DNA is TGCGCCAGCAGCTTAAACAGGCCGCGAATGGATACGCAGTATTTT. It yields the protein CASSLNRPRMDTQYF.

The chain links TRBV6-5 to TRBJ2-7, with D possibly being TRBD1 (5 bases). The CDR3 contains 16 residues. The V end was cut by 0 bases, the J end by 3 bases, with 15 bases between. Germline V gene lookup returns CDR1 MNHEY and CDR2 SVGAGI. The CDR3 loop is CASSYSIATDHYEQYF. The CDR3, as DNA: TGTGCCAGCAGTTACTCGATCGCGACAGATCACTACGAGCAGTACTTC.

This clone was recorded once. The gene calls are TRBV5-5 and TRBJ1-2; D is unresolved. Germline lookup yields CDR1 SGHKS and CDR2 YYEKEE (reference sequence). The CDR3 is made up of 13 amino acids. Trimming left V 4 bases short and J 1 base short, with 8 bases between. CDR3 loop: CASSPGSNYGYTF. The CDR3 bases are TGTGCCAGCAGCCCCGGGAGTAACTATGGCTACACCTTC.

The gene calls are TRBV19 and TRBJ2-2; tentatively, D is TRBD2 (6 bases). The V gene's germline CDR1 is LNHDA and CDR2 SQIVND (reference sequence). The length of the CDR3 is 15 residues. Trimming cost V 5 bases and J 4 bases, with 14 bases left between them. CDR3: CASSPGGGSTGELFF. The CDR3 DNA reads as TGTGCCAGTAGTCCTGGGGGAGGTTCCACCGGGGAGCTGTTTTTT.

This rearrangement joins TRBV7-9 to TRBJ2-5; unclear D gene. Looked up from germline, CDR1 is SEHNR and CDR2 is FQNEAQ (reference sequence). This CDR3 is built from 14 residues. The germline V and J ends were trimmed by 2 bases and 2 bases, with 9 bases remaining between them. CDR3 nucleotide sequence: TGTGCCAGCAGCTTAATCAGCGTACAAGAGACCCAGTACTTC. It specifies CASSLISVQETQYF.

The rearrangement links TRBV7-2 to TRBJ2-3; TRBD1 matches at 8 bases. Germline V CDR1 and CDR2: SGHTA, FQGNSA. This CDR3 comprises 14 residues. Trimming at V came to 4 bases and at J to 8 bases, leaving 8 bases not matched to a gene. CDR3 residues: CASSSDRAQGTQYF. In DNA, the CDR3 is TGTGCCAGCAGCTCGGACAGGGCTCAGGGTACGCAGTATTTT.